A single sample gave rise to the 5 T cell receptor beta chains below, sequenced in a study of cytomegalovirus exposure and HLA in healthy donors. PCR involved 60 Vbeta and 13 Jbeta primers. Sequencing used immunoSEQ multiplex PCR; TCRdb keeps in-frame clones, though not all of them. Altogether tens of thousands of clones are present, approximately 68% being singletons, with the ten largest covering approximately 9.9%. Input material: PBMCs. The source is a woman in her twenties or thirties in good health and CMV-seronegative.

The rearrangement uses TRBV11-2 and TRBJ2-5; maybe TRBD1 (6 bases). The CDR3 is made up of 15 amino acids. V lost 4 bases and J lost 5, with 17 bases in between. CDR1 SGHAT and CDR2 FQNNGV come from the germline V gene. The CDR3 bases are TGTGCCAGCAGCTCATTCTCAGGGGTTGTGGAGACCCAGTACTTC. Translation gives CASSSFSGVVETQYF.

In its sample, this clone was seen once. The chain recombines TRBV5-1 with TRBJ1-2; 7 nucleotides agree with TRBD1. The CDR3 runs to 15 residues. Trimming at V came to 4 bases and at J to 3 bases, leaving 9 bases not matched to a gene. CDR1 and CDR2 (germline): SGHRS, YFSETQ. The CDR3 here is CASSLTGTTDYGYTF. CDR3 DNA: TGCGCCAGCAGCCTGACAGGGACGACGGACTATGGCTACACCTTC.

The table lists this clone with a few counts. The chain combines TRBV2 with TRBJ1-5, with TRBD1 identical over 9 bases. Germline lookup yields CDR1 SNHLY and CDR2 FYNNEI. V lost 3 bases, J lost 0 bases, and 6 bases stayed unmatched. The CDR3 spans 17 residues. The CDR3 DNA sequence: TGTGCCAGCAGTGATTCGGGGACAGGGCTTAGCAATCAGCCCCAGCATTTT. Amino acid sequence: CASSDSGTGLSNQPQHF. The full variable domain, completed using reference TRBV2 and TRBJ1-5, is EPEVTQTPSHQVTQMGQEVILRCVPISNHLYFYWYRQILGQKVEFLVSFYNNEISEKSEIFDDQFSVERPDGSNFTLKIRSTKLEDSAMYFCASSDSGTGLSNQPQHFGDGTRLSIL.

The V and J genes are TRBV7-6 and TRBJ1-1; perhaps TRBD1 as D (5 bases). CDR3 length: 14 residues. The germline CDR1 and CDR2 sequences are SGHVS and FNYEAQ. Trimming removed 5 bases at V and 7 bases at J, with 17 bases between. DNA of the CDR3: TGTGCCAGCAGCATAAGACAGACGGATGATGAAGCTTTCTTT. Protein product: CASSIRQTDDEAFF.

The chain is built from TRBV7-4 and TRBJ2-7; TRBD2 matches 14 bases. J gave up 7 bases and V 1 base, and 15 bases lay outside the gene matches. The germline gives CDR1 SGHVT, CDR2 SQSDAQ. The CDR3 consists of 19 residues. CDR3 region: CASSLVERLAGGNRWEQYF. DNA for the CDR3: TGTGCCAGCAGCTTAGTGGAGAGACTAGCGGGGGGGAATAGGTGGGAGCAGTACTTC.